Included here is one T cell receptor (beta chain) sequence, with context. Its antigen is still unknown. Other nucleotide sequences from this sample produce the same CDR3. Generated by immunoSEQ multiplex PCR, the TCRdb table keeps only in-frame clones and is missing some. The sample lists approximately 76,000 clones, 85% occurring once. Per the germline V gene, CDR1 is MNHEY and CDR2 is SVGAGI. This CDR3 is 14 amino acids long. V gave up 6 bases and J gave up 2 bases; unmatched junction bases: 5. With baseline, cycle 4 day 1, and cycle 7 day 1 as timepoints, blood was sampled. The sample originates from a study of OX40 agonist ivuxolimab in advanced cancers. Across the whole study: In three patients, partial responses were observed, one with hepatocellular carcinoma and two with cutaneous melanoma. Study-level points and caveats: Mean expanded clone counts were higher in CD8+ than CD4+ T cells. Some nonresponders likewise displayed low normalized T-cell clonal expansion.

The TCR comes from an adult with an advanced solid tumor such as melanoma, head and neck, liver or kidney cancer. J is TRBJ1-1 and V is TRBV6-5; TRBD1 agrees at 8 bases. The material sequenced was CD4+ or CD8+ T cells sorted from blood, taken in a trial of the OX40 agonist ivuxolimab. The CDR3 loop reads CASRPGQGNTEAFF. The CDR3 nucleotides are TGTGCCAGCAGGCCTGGACAGGGAAACACTGAAGCTTTCTTT.